This T cell receptor beta chain originates from a study of early T cells in non-severe SARS-CoV-2 infection. Whole-study context: Alpha and beta chains were unpaired, from unsorted whole-blood bulk RNA. Study-level results: There was a bias toward anti-spike CD8 responses in VDJdb matching, which missed private and CD4 specificities.

Unique molecular identifiers were affixed to single, distinct cDNA molecules. TCRdb reprocessed the 5' RACE reads with MiXCR, giving one entry per CDR3 protein. This table has about 60,000 distinct CDR3 sequences, approximately 9% appearing once. Of note for this clonotype: Antigen: not known.

In germline, CDR1 is MDHEN, CDR2 SYDVKM. The CDR3 is 17 residues long. The trim removed 6 bases at V and 4 bases at J, leaving 14 bases unmatched. This chain connects TRBV28 to TRBJ2-2; 7 bases map to TRBD1. The sequenced material came from whole blood. The receptor was isolated from an adult who was a healthcare worker with PCR-confirmed SARS-CoV-2 infection or an uninfected control (not recorded which). CDR3 in DNA: TGTGCCAGCAGATCCTCCCCACAGGGGCAACTCACCGGGGAGCTGTTTTTT. Translation gives CASRSSPQGQLTGELFF.